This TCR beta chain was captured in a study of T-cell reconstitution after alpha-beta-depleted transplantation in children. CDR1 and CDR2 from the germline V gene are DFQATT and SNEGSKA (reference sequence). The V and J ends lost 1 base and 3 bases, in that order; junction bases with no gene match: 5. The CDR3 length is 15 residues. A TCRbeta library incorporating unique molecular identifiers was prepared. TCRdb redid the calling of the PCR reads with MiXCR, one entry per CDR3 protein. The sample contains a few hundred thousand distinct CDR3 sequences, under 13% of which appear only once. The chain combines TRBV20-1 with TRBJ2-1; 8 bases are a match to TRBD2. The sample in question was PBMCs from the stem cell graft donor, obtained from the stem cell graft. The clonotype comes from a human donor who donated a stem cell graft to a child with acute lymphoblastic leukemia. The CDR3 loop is CSARVPGLDYNEQFF. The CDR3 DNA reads TGCAGTGCTAGAGTTCCGGGACTAGACTACAATGAGCAGTTCTTC.